This T cell receptor (beta chain) was sequenced in a study of T cell responses to AZD1222 COVID-19 vaccine (dated by TCRdb to 2020 to 2022). About the study as a whole: AZD1222 recipients with second doses at about 4 weeks or about 12 weeks were pooled, because spike-specific TCR depth and breadth did not differ between schedules. TCR sequencing covered roughly 230 trial participants: 200 to 210 given two doses of AZD1222 and around 25 given two doses of MenACWY control vaccine. Trial participants were enrolled by age into 18-55, 56-69 and 70-plus year subgroups, with around 140, 26 and 57 TCR-sequenced participants respectively.

The time point label on this specimen signifies: baseline before first vaccination. Samples from vaccinated people were obtained from the UK trials COV001 and COV002, which included a single-blind randomized controlled phase 2/3 trial of AZD1222 (ChAdOx1 nCoV-19) in healthy adults. Trial participant PBMC samples were collected at day 0 and day 28 after the second dose for TCRbeta chain sequencing. On this clone: The specificity of this receptor is unknown. No base-level quality is on record; no much larger clone is a single base apart.

General conclusions and limits of the study: The whole spike protein was spanned by vaccine-associated CD4 TCRs, and dominant responses were seen in regions 160-218 and 743-854. Conclusions about previously exposed vaccinees are limited because only six or seven AZD1222 recipients were SARS-CoV-2 seropositive at baseline. The 56-69-year group was small, and its depth increase did not reach significance, likely because of low power. A significant rise in spike-specific TCR breadth and depth was observed after two AZD1222 doses relative to day 0 and relative to MenACWY recipients. Because no day 14 peak-response samples were available, the repertoires could be characterized only after the peak T cell response. Nearly half of unique spike-specific TCRs reportedly recognized epitopes outside regions mutated in the B.1.351 and B.1.1.7 variants. Most participants were white British and females outnumbered males, and the authors suggested that clonal diversity may have been underestimated.

The CDR3 regions of human TCRbeta chains were subjected to immunosequencing. The authors' pipeline ran thus. Repertoire TCRs were checked for matches against a reference library of SARS-CoV-2-specific TCRs that had been generated using the MIRA antigen-specificity platform. Breadth was defined as the fraction of unique TCRs that were SARS-CoV-2-associated, and depth was defined as the fraction of total T cells that were SARS-CoV-2-associated. Using the MIRA data, each spike-specific TCR was mapped to the spike region that the TCR reacts to and placed in a CD4 or CD8 class. Log10-transformed breadth and depth values were compared by one-way ANOVA with Sidak's multiple comparisons tests. TCRdb obtained this table from immuneACCESS and retained in-frame rearrangements with V and J assigned. These tables miss some clones; where compared with another copy, unresolved V genes account for less than half of the shortfall, and the remainder is unexplained. V and J calls and clone size are given by that table; D and trimming were obtained from the DNA. This sample lists fewer than 200,000 clones; 85% to 90% were detected once. The top ten clones comprise under 2% of the sample.

CDR1 and CDR2, looked up from the germline V gene (reference sequence), are MNHEY and SMNVEV. V is pruned by 4 bases and J by 10 bases, leaving 9 bases of the junction without a gene match. CDR3 length: 14 amino acids, cysteine to phenylalanine. The read is trimmed to its CDR3 DNA, 42 bases read in frame from base 1. This TCR was sampled from an adult in good health. Source: peripheral blood, taken on day 0 of AZD1222 vaccination. The chain couples TRBV27 to TRBJ1-4; TRBD1 aligns with 7 central bases. The DNA reads TGTGCCAGCAGTTGGACAGGCTTGGAGGTAAAACTGTTTTTT. It translates as CASSWTGLEVKLFF.